One sample yielded the 7 T cell receptor beta chains listed below, sequenced in a study of regulatory T cells in long-lasting Graves disease. In building TCR beta libraries, iRepertoire HTBI primers were used together with Arm-PCR of CDR3 regions. TCRdb re-analysed the multiplex PCR reads in MiXCR, keeping a single row per CDR3 protein. The sample shows some 370,000 distinct CDR3 sequences, 10% to 15% of them seen only once. Time point indicated: newly diagnosed GD, antithyroid drugs for less than 3 months. The authors made the TCR library using RNA they extracted from PBMCs. These same data were also listed under a study on T cells in Graves' hyperthyroidism and ophthalmopathy.

Sequencing was performed on peripheral blood mononuclear cells (PBMCs), taken at new diagnosis, from a patient treated with antithyroid drugs. These receptors originate from a young woman with Graves disease.

As to this clonotype: A much larger clonotype is one base distant, so this may be a read error. V is TRBV20-1 and J is TRBJ2-1; D is uncertain. Judging by the DNA end, TRBJ2-5 fits better; the J call may be wrong. CDR3 length equals 14 residues. Germline assignment: CDR1 DFQATT and CDR2 SNEGSKA (reference sequence). CDR3 loop: CSAGMELGQETQYF. In DNA, the CDR3 is TGCAGTGCGGGGATGGAACTGGGCCAAGAGACCCAGTACTTC.

This clonotype was recorded many times. The CDR3 DNA follows: TGTGCCAGCAGTCATCGGCGGAACAGCGCGCCTAAAGAGACCCAGTACTTC. Translation gives CASSHRRNSAPKETQYF. The chain couples TRBV12-3 or TRBV12-4 to TRBJ2-5; no clear D gene. V lost 5 bases and J 3 bases, leaving 22 bases between the germline ends. This CDR3 spans 17 amino acids.

This clonotype was recorded many times. CDR3 loop: CASSEAFAGAGELFF. The CDR3 nucleotides are TGTGCCAGCAGTGAAGCGTTTGCGGGGGCCGGGGAGCTGTTTTTT. This chain joins TRBV6-1 and TRBJ2-2; TRBD2 agrees at 7 bases. CDR3 size: 15 residues. Germline values: CDR1 MNHNS, CDR2 SASEGT. Trimming at V came to 0 bases and at J to 6 bases, leaving 4 bases not matched to a gene.

This clonotype has a count of ten or more. The rearrangement uses TRBV27 and TRBJ2-1, with D tentatively TRBD1 (5 bases). The assigned J gene may be wrong: the sequence end matches TRBJ2-5 better. The CDR3 covers 17 residues. CDR1 is MNHEY and CDR2 is SMNVEV in the germline V gene (reference sequence). The CDR3 DNA follows: TGTGCCAGCAGTTTAAGTTCCGGCAGGGTAAGCCAAGAGACCCAGTACTTC. It yields the protein CASSLSSGRVSQETQYF.

This clonotype appeared many times. The rearrangement uses TRBV2 and TRBJ2-1, with no clear D. Deletions cut 2 bases from V and 4 bases from J, with 6 bases between. This CDR3 has 13 residues. CDR1 is SNHLY and CDR2 is FYNNEI in the germline V gene. CDR3 sequence reads: CASSESAYNEQFF. The CDR3 DNA sequence: TGTGCCAGCAGTGAATCTGCTTACAATGAGCAGTTCTTC.

This clonotype occurred many times. V gene TRBV5-1 combines with J gene TRBJ2-7; TRBD1 or TRBD2 may be the D gene (5 bases each). CDR1 is SGHRS, CDR2 YFSETQ, per germline. The CDR3 runs to 14 residues. Trimming shortened V by 4 bases and J by 5 bases, and 16 bases separated the two germline ends. CDR3 loop: CASSTRDQSDEQYF. The CDR3 region has the DNA TGCGCCAGCAGCACGAGGGACCAGAGTGACGAGCAGTACTTC.

Ten or more counts support this clonotype. The gene calls are TRBV4-1 and TRBJ2-7; D unresolved. The germline V gene encodes CDR1 MGHRA and CDR2 YSYEKL. V lost 4 bases and J 2 bases, leaving 12 bases between the germline ends. CDR3 size: 14 residues. Here the CDR3 reads CASSLLGIPYEQYF. CDR3 in DNA: TGCGCCAGCAGCCTTCTTGGTATCCCCTACGAGCAGTACTTC.